The rows below give T cell receptor beta chains drawn from one sample of a study of OX40 agonist ivuxolimab in advanced cancers. Libraries were prepared by immunoSEQ multiplex PCR; TCRdb keeps only in-frame clonotypes and omits some of them. This table has around 46,000 clones, roughly 84% appearing once. This specimen was CD4+ or CD8+ T cells sorted from blood, taken in a trial of the OX40 agonist ivuxolimab. The receptors derive from an adult with an advanced solid tumor such as melanoma, head and neck, liver or kidney cancer. CDR3s include the opening cysteine and the closing phenylalanine or tryptophan. Fields, in order: D gene, V gene, J gene, clone size, CDR3 DNA, CDR3 protein. The D gene is left open where the match is weak. Expanded clones are given a class, and other clones once, few, many or no size at all.

D gene: NA; V gene: TRBV28; J gene: TRBJ2-7; clone size: NA; CDR3 DNA: TGTGCCAGCAGTTTCGGGATCTCCTACGAGCAGTACTTC; CDR3 protein: CASSFGISYEQYF
D gene: NA; V gene: TRBV18; J gene: TRBJ1-1; clone size: NA; CDR3 DNA: TGTGCCAGCTCACCAACATTTGGGTCAGGGGACACTGAAGCTTTCTTT; CDR3 protein: CASSPTFGSGDTEAFF
D gene: NA; V gene: TRBV7-9; J gene: TRBJ1-4; clone size: NA; CDR3 DNA: TGTGCCAGCAGCTTCCCACAGGAAAAACTGTTTTTT; CDR3 protein: CASSFPQEKLFF
D gene: TRBD1; V gene: TRBV4-1; J gene: TRBJ2-3; clone size: NA; CDR3 DNA: TGCGCCAGCAGCCCGTTAGGACAGGGCACAGATACGCAGTATTTT; CDR3 protein: CASSPLGQGTDTQYF
D gene: NA; V gene: TRBV4-1; J gene: TRBJ1-1; clone size: few; CDR3 DNA: TGCGCCAGCAGCCAAGAGGGGACAACTGAAGCTTTCTTT; CDR3 protein: CASSQEGTTEAFF
D gene: TRBD1; V gene: TRBV28; J gene: TRBJ2-7; clone size: NA; CDR3 DNA: TGTGCCAGCAGTACAGACAGGGTTGGGGACGAGCAGTACTTC; CDR3 protein: CASSTDRVGDEQYF
D gene: NA; V gene: TRBV15; J gene: TRBJ2-1; clone size: NA; CDR3 DNA: TGTGCCACCAGCCCAACTAGCCTCTACAATGAGCAGTTCTTC; CDR3 protein: CATSPTSLYNEQFF
D gene: NA; V gene: TRBV6-4; J gene: TRBJ1-1; clone size: NA; CDR3 DNA: TGTGCCAGCAGTGACTCGATTGGGTCTGAAGCTTTCTTT; CDR3 protein: CASSDSIGSEAFF
D gene: TRBD1; V gene: TRBV19; J gene: TRBJ1-2; clone size: NA; CDR3 DNA: TGTGCCAGTAGTTCATGGGGACAGCTCCCGAACTATGGCTACACCTTC; CDR3 protein: CASSSWGQLPNYGYTF
D gene: NA; V gene: TRBV5-8; J gene: TRBJ2-1; clone size: NA; CDR3 DNA: TGTGCCAGCAGCAACCAGCAAAGCGGGTCCTACAATGAGCAGTTCTTC; CDR3 protein: CASSNQQSGSYNEQFF
D gene: NA; V gene: TRBV6-4; J gene: TRBJ1-1; clone size: medium-sized; CDR3 DNA: TGTGCCAGCAGTGACACAGGGATCATGAACACTGAAGCTTTCTTT; CDR3 protein: CASSDTGIMNTEAFF
D gene: NA; V gene: TRBV9; J gene: TRBJ1-2; clone size: NA; CDR3 DNA: TGTGCCAGCAGCGTAGAAGGTTTTAACTATGGCTACACCTTC; CDR3 protein: CASSVEGFNYGYTF
D gene: NA; V gene: TRBV28; J gene: TRBJ1-5; clone size: NA; CDR3 DNA: TGTGCCAGCACCCCAAGGAGGGAGGTAGTTTATAGCAATCAGCCCCAGCATTTT; CDR3 protein: CASTPRREVVYSNQPQHF
D gene: TRBD1; V gene: TRBV5-6; J gene: TRBJ2-7; clone size: NA; CDR3 DNA: TGTGCCAGCAGCTTACCGGGACAGGGGTTGTTACTGCAGTACTTC; CDR3 protein: CASSLPGQGLLLQYF
D gene: NA; V gene: TRBV4-1; J gene: TRBJ2-7; clone size: few; CDR3 DNA: TGCGCCAGCAGCCGAGCCCCCGCGGAGAACTACGAGCAGTACTTC; CDR3 protein: CASSRAPAENYEQYF
D gene: TRBD2; V gene: TRBV11-2; J gene: TRBJ2-7; clone size: NA; CDR3 DNA: TGTGCCAGCAGCTTAATCTCCCTAGCGGGAGTGAGGCAGCAGTACTTC; CDR3 protein: CASSLISLAGVRQQYF
D gene: NA; V gene: TRBV27; J gene: TRBJ1-6; clone size: NA; CDR3 DNA: TGTGCCAGCAGTCTAGGGCCGAATTCACCCCTCCACTTT; CDR3 protein: CASSLGPNSPLHF
D gene: NA; V gene: TRBV11-2; J gene: TRBJ2-7; clone size: NA; CDR3 DNA: TGTGCCAGCAGCTTAGGTCTGGGCCCGTCCTACGAGCAGTACTTC; CDR3 protein: CASSLGLGPSYEQYF
D gene: NA; V gene: TRBV28; J gene: TRBJ1-5; clone size: NA; CDR3 DNA: TGTGCCAGCACCCCCCCGGAGCTGAGGATTGGCCAGCCCCAGCATTTT; CDR3 protein: CASTPPELRIGQPQHF
D gene: NA; V gene: TRBV10-3; J gene: TRBJ2-7; clone size: NA; CDR3 DNA: TGTGCCATTCGCGATAGCGGGGACAGCTCCTACGAGCAGTACTTC; CDR3 protein: CAIRDSGDSSYEQYF
D gene: TRBD1; V gene: TRBV28; J gene: TRBJ2-5; clone size: NA; CDR3 DNA: TGTGCCAGCAGTCCGCCGCGGACAGGGGGCGCGGAGACCCAGTACTTC; CDR3 protein: CASSPPRTGGAETQYF
D gene: NA; V gene: TRBV28; J gene: TRBJ2-3; clone size: once; CDR3 DNA: TGTGCCAGCAGTTTTATGGGCCTCGCCAGGGGATCAGATACGCAGTATTTT; CDR3 protein: CASSFMGLARGSDTQYF
D gene: TRBD1; V gene: TRBV6-6; J gene: TRBJ2-7; clone size: NA; CDR3 DNA: TGTGCCAGCAGTGACCTCCGGACAGGGGGTTACGAGCAGTACTTC; CDR3 protein: CASSDLRTGGYEQYF
D gene: TRBD1; V gene: TRBV7-9; J gene: TRBJ2-5; clone size: NA; CDR3 DNA: TGTGCCAGCAGCCGGGACAGGTCGCAAGAGACCCAGTACTTC; CDR3 protein: CASSRDRSQETQYF
D gene: NA; V gene: TRBV11-2; J gene: TRBJ2-7; clone size: NA; CDR3 DNA: TGTGCCAGCACCCAGGGATGGGATTCCTCCTACGAGCAGTACTTC; CDR3 protein: CASTQGWDSSYEQYF
D gene: NA; V gene: TRBV11-2; J gene: TRBJ2-7; clone size: NA; CDR3 DNA: TGTGCCAGCAGGGGTGGGTGGAGCTCCTACGAGCAGTACTTC; CDR3 protein: CASRGGWSSYEQYF
D gene: NA; V gene: TRBV9; J gene: TRBJ1-1; clone size: NA; CDR3 DNA: TGTGCCAGCAGCGTGGCGAGGAGCTCAAACACTGAAGCTTTCTTT; CDR3 protein: CASSVARSSNTEAFF
D gene: TRBD1; V gene: TRBV5-1; J gene: TRBJ2-3; clone size: NA; CDR3 DNA: TGCGCCAGCCGGGACAGTAACACAGATACGCAGTATTTT; CDR3 protein: CASRDSNTDTQYF
D gene: NA; V gene: TRBV7-9; J gene: TRBJ2-5; clone size: once; CDR3 DNA: TGTGCCAGCAGCTACCCGTTAAAAGAGACCCAGTACTTC; CDR3 protein: CASSYPLKETQYF
D gene: NA; V gene: TRBV5-8; J gene: TRBJ1-3; clone size: once; CDR3 DNA: TGTGCCAGCAGCTTGGACCATAGCGGAAACACCATATATTTT; CDR3 protein: CASSLDHSGNTIYF
D gene: TRBD2; V gene: TRBV7-3; J gene: TRBJ2-3; clone size: NA; CDR3 DNA: TGTGCCAGCAGCTTTAGGGGACTAGGAGGCGATACGCAGTATTTT; CDR3 protein: CASSFRGLGGDTQYF
D gene: TRBD1; V gene: TRBV18; J gene: TRBJ2-3; clone size: NA; CDR3 DNA: TGTGCCAGCTCACCACTCGACAGGGGCGGAGATACGCAGTATTTT; CDR3 protein: CASSPLDRGGDTQYF
D gene: TRBD1; V gene: TRBV4-1; J gene: TRBJ1-1; clone size: NA; CDR3 DNA: TGCGCCAGCAGCTCCCTACAGGGGGGAAGCACTGAAGCTTTCTTT; CDR3 protein: CASSSLQGGSTEAFF
D gene: TRBD1; V gene: TRBV6-1; J gene: TRBJ2-7; clone size: NA; CDR3 DNA: TGTGCCAGCAGTTTTATCCGGGACAGTACCTACGAGCAGTACTTC; CDR3 protein: CASSFIRDSTYEQYF
D gene: TRBD2; V gene: TRBV28; J gene: TRBJ2-1; clone size: NA; CDR3 DNA: TGTGCCAGCATTCCAGGACTAGCGGGAGATATAGTACCTATTGGGCAGTTCTTC; CDR3 protein: CASIPGLAGDIVPIGQFF